The T cell receptor (beta chain) under discussion was sequenced for a study of OX40 agonist ivuxolimab in advanced cancers. The CDR3 length is 14 residues. The V gene's germline CDR1 is MDHEN and CDR2 SYDVKM. Trimming took off 6 bases at V and 7 bases at J, with 15 bases between the two ends. Libraries were prepared by immunoSEQ multiplex PCR; TCRdb keeps only in-frame clonotypes and omits some of them. The table lists around 68,000 clones, 70% to 90% of them singletons. This specimen was CD4+ or CD8+ T cells sorted from blood, taken in a trial of the OX40 agonist ivuxolimab. This receptor was obtained from an adult with an advanced solid tumor such as melanoma, head and neck, liver or kidney cancer. The rearrangement joins TRBV28 to TRBJ2-2; tentatively, D is TRBD1 (6 bases). CDR3 bases: TGTGCCAGCAGCCTTGACAGGTTGAACGGGGAGCTGTTTTTT. Its protein is CASSLDRLNGELFF.